The 25 T cell receptor beta chains given below trace back to one sample, sequenced in a study of early T cells in non-severe SARS-CoV-2 infection. TCRdb reprocessed the 5' RACE reads via MiXCR and lists one record per CDR3 protein. The data contain some 57,000 distinct CDR3 sequences, 7% to 10% of them singletons. Material: whole blood. These receptors all come from an adult who was a healthcare worker with PCR-confirmed SARS-CoV-2 infection or an uninfected control (not recorded which).

The sample holds many counts of this clonotype. This chain links TRBV6-5 with TRBJ2-2, with a possible D match to TRBD2 (6 bases). CDR3 length: 14 residues. The germline V and J ends were trimmed by 6 bases and 7 bases, with 15 bases remaining between them. Germline CDR1 is MNHEY and CDR2 is SVGAGI. The CDR3 is CASRPPAGIGELFF. In DNA, the CDR3 is TGTGCCAGCAGGCCTCCCGCGGGGATCGGGGAGCTGTTTTTT.

This clonotype was picked up many times. The chain joins TRBV7-6 to TRBJ1-6; unclear D gene. V was pared by 1 base and J by 6 bases, with 4 bases between. The CDR3 totals 13 residues. From germline, CDR1 is SGHVS and CDR2 FNYEAQ. The DNA for the CDR3 is TGTGCCAGCAGCTTAGGGCCTAATTCACCCCTCCACTTT. Translating gives CASSLGPNSPLHF.

The chain recombines TRBV27 with TRBJ1-5; D is unclear. The CDR3 runs to 13 residues. V lost 8 bases and J 3 bases, leaving 11 bases between the germline ends. CDR1 is MNHEY, CDR2 SMNVEV, per germline (reference sequence). The CDR3 is CASGKGHNQPQHF. The CDR3 nucleotides read TGTGCCAGCGGAAAAGGCCACAATCAGCCCCAGCATTTT.

This clonotype has a handful of counts. This chain joins TRBV18 and TRBJ1-5, with TRBD1 matching 9 bases. Germline V CDR1 and CDR2: KGHSH, LQKENI. CDR3 size: 15 residues. The trim removed 4 bases at V and 7 bases at J, leaving 8 bases unmatched. CDR3: CASSRTGGVGQPQHF. The CDR3 coding sequence is TGTGCCAGCTCACGAACAGGGGGCGTAGGACAGCCCCAGCATTTT.

This clonotype was counted ten times or more. The J gene is TRBJ1-4, the V gene TRBV2; 7 bases are shared with TRBD1. V was clipped by 7 bases and J by 3 bases; unmatched bases: 8. The CDR3 totals 15 residues. Germline assignment: CDR1 SNHLY and CDR2 FYNNEI. The CDR3 sequence: CASTPDRASNEKLFF. The CDR3 DNA sequence: TGTGCCAGCACTCCAGACAGGGCTTCTAATGAAAAACTGTTTTTT.

The chain links TRBV20-1 to TRBJ2-7; perhaps TRBD1 as D (5 bases). V lost 5 bases to trimming and J lost 0 bases, with 14 bases between them. This CDR3 contains 14 residues. Per the germline V gene, CDR1 is DFQATT and CDR2 is SNEGSKA (reference sequence). CDR3 loop: CSALDSLNSYEQYF. As DNA, the CDR3 is TGCAGTGCTTTAGACAGTCTGAACTCCTACGAGCAGTACTTC.

The genes are TRBV6-1 and TRBJ2-7; D remains ambiguous. This CDR3 spans 15 amino acids. The V gene lost 0 bases and the J gene lost 3 bases, with 12 bases spanning the gap. Germline V CDR1 and CDR2: MNHNS, SASEGT. The CDR3 bases are TGTGCCAGCAGTGAAGCGTTAAAACCCTTCTACGAGCAGTACTTC. As protein: CASSEALKPFYEQYF.

V usage is TRBV20-1 and J usage is TRBJ1-3, with TRBD1 as a possible D gene (6 bases). The germline gives CDR1 DFQATT, CDR2 SNEGSKA (reference sequence). V shed 4 bases and J shed 0 bases, with 13 bases lying between them. The CDR3 is 15 residues long. The CDR3 loop reads CSATPTGSSGNTIYF. DNA for the CDR3: TGCAGTGCTACTCCGACAGGAAGCTCTGGAAACACCATATATTTT.

This clonotype was recorded at least ten times. The chain couples TRBV29-1 to TRBJ2-5; 8 bases match TRBD2. The trim removed 7 bases at V and 4 bases at J, leaving 2 bases unmatched. The germline V gene encodes CDR1 SQVTM and CDR2 ANQGSEA. The CDR3 has 11 residues. The CDR3 reads CSAGLAETQYF. CDR3 in DNA: TGCAGCGCAGGACTAGCAGAGACCCAGTACTTC.

The sample holds many counts of this clonotype. The rearrangement joins TRBV20-1 to TRBJ2-7, with TRBD2 identical over 8 bases. Trimming at V came to 3 bases and at J to 7 bases, leaving 5 bases not matched to a gene. The CDR3 sequence is 12 residues long. CDR1 DFQATT and CDR2 SNEGSKA come from the germline V gene (reference sequence). The CDR3 is CSASPAGEEQYF. CDR3 sequence (DNA): TGCAGTGCTAGCCCAGCGGGGGAAGAGCAGTACTTC.

This clonotype was seen only a few times. The chain joins TRBV6-1 to TRBJ1-2, with a possible D match to TRBD1 (5 bases). Trimming took off 4 bases at V and 4 bases at J, with 19 bases between the two ends. There are 16 residues in the CDR3. Germline CDR1 is MNHNS and CDR2 is SASEGT. The CDR3 DNA follows: TGTGCCAGCAGTGGCCCCCTCAGGGAGTTAAGCTATGGCTACACCTTC. This encodes CASSGPLRELSYGYTF.

This clonotype is labeled medium-sized (0.01 to 0.1%). This chain links TRBV6-1 with TRBJ2-1; possibly TRBD1 or TRBD2 for D (5 bases each). CDR3 length equals 18 residues. Germline V gives CDR1 MNHNS, CDR2 SASEGT. Trimming left V 3 bases short and J 1 base short, with 19 bases between. The CDR3 here is CASSDVKFVGESYNEQFF. The CDR3, as DNA: TGTGCCAGCAGTGACGTTAAGTTTGTGGGGGAGTCCTACAATGAGCAGTTCTTC.

This clonotype was seen more than once but under ten times. The chain combines TRBV2 with TRBJ1-1; the D is unclear. CDR3 size: 14 residues. Germline loops: CDR1 SNHLY, CDR2 FYNNEI. Trimming stripped 5 bases from V and 1 base from J, with 11 bases between. The CDR3: CASSRLTENTEAFF. The CDR3 DNA reads TGTGCCAGCAGTCGATTGACGGAGAACACTGAAGCTTTCTTT.

This clonotype was seen only a few times. V usage is TRBV29-1 and J usage is TRBJ2-2; 9 positions agree with TRBD1. From germline, CDR1 is SQVTM and CDR2 ANQGSEA. Trimming took 6 bases from V and 7 from J; bases not matched to a gene: 6. The CDR3 is 13 residues long. CDR3 nucleotides: TGCAGCGTCCAGGGACAGGGCATCGGGGAGCTGTTTTTT. Its protein product is CSVQGQGIGELFF.

The V and J genes are TRBV12-3 or TRBV12-4 and TRBJ2-3; unclear D gene. The CDR3 totals 11 residues. Trimming stripped 6 bases from V and 6 bases from J, with 7 bases between. The CDR3 is CASRKDDTQYF. CDR3 sequence (DNA): TGTGCCAGCAGGAAGGATGATACGCAGTATTTT.

The CDR3 region is CASSLETRDIQYF. The DNA of the CDR3 is TGCGCCAGCAGCTTGGAAACTCGGGACATTCAGTACTTC. The J gene is TRBJ2-4, the V gene TRBV5-1; D gene ambiguous. Trimming pared 0 bases from V and 8 bases from J, leaving 9 bases between. Germline CDR1 SGHRS, CDR2 YFSETQ. The CDR3 spans 13 residues.

This chain connects TRBV10-3 to TRBJ1-3; no reliable D call. Germline assignment: CDR1 ENHRY and CDR2 SYGVKD. The CDR3 covers 14 residues. V was shortened by 3 bases and J by 4 bases, with 10 bases between the two germline ends. In nucleotides, the CDR3 is TGTGCCATCAGTGATTCTAGTATCGGAAACACCATATATTTT. This translates into CAISDSSIGNTIYF.

V and J are TRBV27 and TRBJ1-6, with unresolved D. The germline CDR1 and CDR2 sequences are MNHEY and SMNVEV (reference sequence). The V end lost 6 bases, the J end lost 7 bases, and 10 bases lay between the germline ends. The CDR3 sequence is 13 residues long. DNA of the CDR3: TGTGCCAGCAGCTACTCGTGGAATTCACCCCTCCACTTT. It specifies CASSYSWNSPLHF.

The table lists this clonotype with a few counts. The gene calls are TRBV5-6 and TRBJ1-2; D may be TRBD1 (5 bases). V was shortened by 1 base and J by 6 bases, with 13 bases between the two germline ends. In germline, CDR1 is SGHDT, CDR2 YYEEEE. This CDR3 is built from 14 residues. The CDR3: CASSLWGQGNGYTF. CDR3 DNA: TGTGCCAGCAGCTTGTGGGGCCAGGGAAATGGCTACACCTTC.

The chain employs TRBV29-1 and TRBJ1-2, with D perhaps matching TRBD1 (5 bases). V was cut by 6 bases and J by 8 bases, with 13 bases left in between. The CDR3 spans 11 residues. The germline V gene has CDR1 SQVTM and CDR2 ANQGSEA. CDR3 residues: CSVAGGDGYTF. The CDR3, as DNA: TGCAGCGTGGCGGGAGGGGACGGCTACACCTTC.

In this sample, this clonotype turned up a few times. The V and J genes are TRBV12-3 or TRBV12-4 and TRBJ1-1; D not resolved. The ends were cut back, 4 bases at V and 3 bases at J, with 12 bases in the middle. The CDR3 runs to 14 residues. CDR3 in DNA: TGTGCCAGCAGTTCCGGGGTTATGGACACTGAAGCTTTCTTT. Its protein product is CASSSGVMDTEAFF.

The chain is built from TRBV5-6 and TRBJ1-2; D call uncertain. Between the trimmed V and J ends, which lost 2 bases and 8 bases, there was a span of 22 bases. The CDR3 consists of 16 residues. Germline V gene sequence: CDR1 SGHDT, CDR2 YYEEEE. CDR3 nucleotides: TGTGCCAGCAGCTTCGGATCTTGGCATACAACTATGGGCTACACCTTC. As protein: CASSFGSWHTTMGYTF. The variable domain in full, with the rest retrieved from reference TRBV5-6 and TRBJ1-2, is DAGVTQSPTHLIKTRGQQVTLRCSPKSGHDTVSWYQQALGQGPQFIFQYYEEEERQRGNFPDRFSGHQFPNYSSELNVNALLLGDSALYLCASSFGSWHTTMGYTFGSGTRLTVV.

Many counts were recorded for this clonotype. The chain is built from TRBV5-1 and TRBJ2-7; the D is unclear. Germline CDR1 and CDR2: SGHRS and YFSETQ. The ends were cut back, 0 bases at V and 1 base at J, with 8 bases in the middle. The CDR3 totals 14 residues. CDR3 protein: CASSLDTSSYEQYF. The CDR3 DNA reads as TGCGCCAGCAGCTTGGACACAAGTTCCTACGAGCAGTACTTC.

V and J are TRBV3-1 and TRBJ1-1; unclear D gene. The CDR3 length is 15 residues. The ends were cut back, 3 bases at V and 0 bases at J, with 11 bases in the middle. Looked up from germline, CDR1 is LGHDT and CDR2 is YNNKEL (reference sequence). Here the CDR3 DNA reads TGTGCCAGCAGCCAGAGACCCGGGGTGAACACTGAAGCTTTCTTT. This codes for CASSQRPGVNTEAFF.

CDR3 nucleotide sequence: TGCGCCAGCCTCCCGCGGGATACGCAGTATTTT. It yields the protein CASLPRDTQYF. V and J are TRBV10-1 and TRBJ2-3; D is uncertain. Germline lookup yields CDR1 WNHNN and CDR2 SYGVQD (reference sequence). V was shortened by 8 bases and J by 6 bases, with 9 bases between the two germline ends. The CDR3 is 11 amino acids.